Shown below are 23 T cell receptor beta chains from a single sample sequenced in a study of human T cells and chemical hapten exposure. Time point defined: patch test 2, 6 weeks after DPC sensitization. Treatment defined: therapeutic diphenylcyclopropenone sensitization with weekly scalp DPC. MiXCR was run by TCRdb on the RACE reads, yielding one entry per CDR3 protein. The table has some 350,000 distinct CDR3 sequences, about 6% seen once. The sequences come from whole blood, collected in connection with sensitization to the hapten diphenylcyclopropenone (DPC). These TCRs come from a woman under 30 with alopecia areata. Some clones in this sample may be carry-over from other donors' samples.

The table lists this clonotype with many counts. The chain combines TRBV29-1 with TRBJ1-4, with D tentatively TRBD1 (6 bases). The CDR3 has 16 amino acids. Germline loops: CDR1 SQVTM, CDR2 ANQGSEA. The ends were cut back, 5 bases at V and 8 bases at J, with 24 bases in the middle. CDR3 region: CSVLGQSRGPEEKLFF. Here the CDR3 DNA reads TGCAGCGTTTTAGGACAGAGTCGAGGACCGGAGGAAAAACTGTTTTTT.

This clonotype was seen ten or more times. Here the CDR3 DNA reads TGTGCCAGCAGCGACCGGACACCTCAGGGGGCCCAGCATTTT. Protein product: CASSDRTPQGAQHF. The chain couples TRBV16 to TRBJ1-5; 7 bases align to TRBD1. The length of the CDR3 is 14 residues. Germline CDR1 reads KGHSY; CDR2 reads FQNENV. V lost 5 bases to trimming and J lost 11 bases; unmatched junction nucleotides: 12.

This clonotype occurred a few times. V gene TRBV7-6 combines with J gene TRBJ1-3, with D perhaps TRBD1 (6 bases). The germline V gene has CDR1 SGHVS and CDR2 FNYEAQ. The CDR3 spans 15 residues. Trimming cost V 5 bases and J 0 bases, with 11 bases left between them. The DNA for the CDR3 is TGTGCCAGCAGCGCCCGACAGGACTCTGGAAACACCATATATTTT. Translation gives CASSARQDSGNTIYF.

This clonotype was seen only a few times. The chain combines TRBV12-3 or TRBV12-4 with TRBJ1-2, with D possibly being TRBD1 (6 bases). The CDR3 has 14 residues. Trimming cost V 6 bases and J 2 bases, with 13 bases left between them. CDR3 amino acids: CASSSQGPNYGYTF. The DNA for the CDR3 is TGTGCCAGCAGCTCCCAGGGGCCAAACTATGGCTACACCTTC.

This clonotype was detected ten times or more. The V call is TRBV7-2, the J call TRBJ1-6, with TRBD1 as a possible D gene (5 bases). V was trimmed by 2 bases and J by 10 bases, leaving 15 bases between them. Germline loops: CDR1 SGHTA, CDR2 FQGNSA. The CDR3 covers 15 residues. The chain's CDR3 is CASSLRGEVGSPLHF. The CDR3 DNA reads TGTGCCAGCAGCTTACGAGGGGAGGTTGGCTCACCCCTCCACTTT. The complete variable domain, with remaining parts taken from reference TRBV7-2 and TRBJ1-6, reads GAGVSQSPSNKVTEKGKDVELRCDPISGHTALYWYRQSLGQGLEFLIYFQGNSAPDKSGLPSDRFSAERTGGSVSTLTIQRTQQEDSAVYLCASSLRGEVGSPLHFGNGTRLTVT.

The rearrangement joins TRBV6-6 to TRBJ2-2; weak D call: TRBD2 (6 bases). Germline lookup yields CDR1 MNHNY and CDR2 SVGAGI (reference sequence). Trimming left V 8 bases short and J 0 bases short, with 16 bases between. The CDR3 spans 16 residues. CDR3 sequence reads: CASRDMGGSNTGELFF. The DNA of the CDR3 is TGTGCCAGCCGGGATATGGGGGGTTCGAACACCGGGGAGCTGTTTTTT.

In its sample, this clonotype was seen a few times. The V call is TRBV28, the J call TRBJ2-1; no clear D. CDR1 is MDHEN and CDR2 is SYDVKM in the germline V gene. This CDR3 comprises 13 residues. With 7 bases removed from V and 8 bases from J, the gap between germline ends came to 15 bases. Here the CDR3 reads CASKVAHPDEQFF. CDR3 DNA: TGTGCCAGCAAGGTAGCCCACCCTGATGAGCAGTTCTTC.

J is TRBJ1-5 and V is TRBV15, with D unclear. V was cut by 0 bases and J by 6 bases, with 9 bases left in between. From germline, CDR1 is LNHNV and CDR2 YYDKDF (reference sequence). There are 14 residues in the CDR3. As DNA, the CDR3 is TGTGCCACCAGCAGAGATTTCGGGGTTCAGCCCCAGCATTTT. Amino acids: CATSRDFGVQPQHF.

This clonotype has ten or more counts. The CDR3 is CASRPYPTVSGANVLTF. CDR3 nucleotide sequence: TGTGCCAGCAGACCCTACCCGACAGTTTCTGGGGCCAACGTCCTGACTTTC. The rearrangement links TRBV7-2 to TRBJ2-6; D possibly corresponds to TRBD1 (5 bases). Germline assignment: CDR1 SGHTA and CDR2 FQGNSA. Trimming pared 6 bases from V and 1 base from J, leaving 16 bases between. The CDR3 contains 17 residues.

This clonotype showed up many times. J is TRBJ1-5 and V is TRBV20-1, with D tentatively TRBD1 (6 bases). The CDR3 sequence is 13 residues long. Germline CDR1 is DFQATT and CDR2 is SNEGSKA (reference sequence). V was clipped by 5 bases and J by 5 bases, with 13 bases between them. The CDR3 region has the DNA TGCAGTGCTCGCCTTCGGGGGCATCAGCCCCAGCATTTT. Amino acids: CSARLRGHQPQHF.

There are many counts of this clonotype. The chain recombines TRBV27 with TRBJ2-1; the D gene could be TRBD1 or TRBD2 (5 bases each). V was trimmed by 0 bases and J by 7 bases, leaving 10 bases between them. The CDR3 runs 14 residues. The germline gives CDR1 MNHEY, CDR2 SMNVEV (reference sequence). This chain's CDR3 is CASSLSGDVNEQFF. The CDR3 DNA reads TGTGCCAGCAGTTTATCAGGGGACGTAAATGAGCAGTTCTTC.

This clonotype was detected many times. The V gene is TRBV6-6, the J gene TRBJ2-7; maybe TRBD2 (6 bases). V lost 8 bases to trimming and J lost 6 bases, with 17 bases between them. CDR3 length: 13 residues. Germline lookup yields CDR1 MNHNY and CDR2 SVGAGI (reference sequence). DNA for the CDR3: TGTGCCAGCTCTCGGGGGAAGGTCGGCGAGCAGTACTTC. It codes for CASSRGKVGEQYF.

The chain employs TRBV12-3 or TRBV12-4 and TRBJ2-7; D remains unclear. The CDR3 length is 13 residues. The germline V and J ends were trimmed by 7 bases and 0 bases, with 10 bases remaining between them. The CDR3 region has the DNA TGTGCCAGCACCCCCAGTAGCTCCTACGAGCAGTACTTC. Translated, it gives CASTPSSSYEQYF.

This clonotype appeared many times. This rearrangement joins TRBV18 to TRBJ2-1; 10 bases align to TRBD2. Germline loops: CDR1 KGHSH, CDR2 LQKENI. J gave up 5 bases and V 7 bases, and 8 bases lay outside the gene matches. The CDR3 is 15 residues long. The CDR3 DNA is TGTGCCAGCTTCGAACAGCTAGCGGGGGACAATGAGCAGTTCTTC. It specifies CASFEQLAGDNEQFF.

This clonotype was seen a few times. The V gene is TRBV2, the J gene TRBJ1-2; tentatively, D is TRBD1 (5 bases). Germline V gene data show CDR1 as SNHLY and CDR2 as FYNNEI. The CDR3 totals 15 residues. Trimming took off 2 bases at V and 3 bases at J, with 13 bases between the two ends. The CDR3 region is CASSESSGIHYGYTF. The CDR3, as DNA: TGTGCCAGCAGTGAAAGTTCAGGGATTCACTATGGCTACACCTTC.

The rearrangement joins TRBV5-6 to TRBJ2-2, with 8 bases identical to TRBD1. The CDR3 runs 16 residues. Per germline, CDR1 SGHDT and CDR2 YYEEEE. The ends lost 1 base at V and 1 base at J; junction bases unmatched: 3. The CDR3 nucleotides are TGTGCCAGCAGCTTGCAGGGGGCTTGGAACACCGGGGAGCTGTTTTTT. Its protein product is CASSLQGAWNTGELFF.

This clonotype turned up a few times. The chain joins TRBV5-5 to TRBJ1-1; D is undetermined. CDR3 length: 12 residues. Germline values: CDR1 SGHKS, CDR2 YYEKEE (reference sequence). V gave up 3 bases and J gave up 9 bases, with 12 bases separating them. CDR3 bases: TGTGCCAGCAGCTCGGCGGGTTCCAAAGCTTTCTTT. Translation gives CASSSAGSKAFF.

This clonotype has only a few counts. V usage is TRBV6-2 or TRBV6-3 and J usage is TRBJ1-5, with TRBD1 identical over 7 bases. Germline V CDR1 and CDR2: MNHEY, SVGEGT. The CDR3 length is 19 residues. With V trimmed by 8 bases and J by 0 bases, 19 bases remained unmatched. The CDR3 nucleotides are TGTGCCAGCGGAAGAAAAACCGGGACAGTGTCAAATAGCAATCAGCCCCAGCATTTT. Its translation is CASGRKTGTVSNSNQPQHF.

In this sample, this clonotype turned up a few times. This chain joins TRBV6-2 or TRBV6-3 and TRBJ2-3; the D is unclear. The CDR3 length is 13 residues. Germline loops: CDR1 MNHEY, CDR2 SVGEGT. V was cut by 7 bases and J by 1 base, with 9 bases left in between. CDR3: CASNYVGTDTQYF. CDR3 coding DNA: TGTGCCAGCAATTATGTGGGCACAGATACGCAGTATTTT.

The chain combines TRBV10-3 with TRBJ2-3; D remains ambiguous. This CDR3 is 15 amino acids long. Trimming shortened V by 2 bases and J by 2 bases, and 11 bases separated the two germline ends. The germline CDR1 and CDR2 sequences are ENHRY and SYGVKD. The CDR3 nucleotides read TGTGCCATCAGTGAGCCCCGGATGGCCACAGATACGCAGTATTTT. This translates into CAISEPRMATDTQYF.

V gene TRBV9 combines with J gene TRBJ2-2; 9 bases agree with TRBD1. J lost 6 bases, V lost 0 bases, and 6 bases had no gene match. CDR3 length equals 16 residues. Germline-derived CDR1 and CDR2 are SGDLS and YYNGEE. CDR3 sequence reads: CASSVVGQGRPGELFF. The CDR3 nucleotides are TGTGCCAGCAGCGTAGTGGGACAGGGAAGGCCCGGGGAGCTGTTTTTT.

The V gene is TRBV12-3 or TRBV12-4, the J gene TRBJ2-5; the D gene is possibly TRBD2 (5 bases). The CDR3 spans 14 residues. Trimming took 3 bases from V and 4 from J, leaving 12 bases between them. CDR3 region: CASSFSVGRETQYF. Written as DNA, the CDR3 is TGTGCCAGCAGTTTCTCAGTGGGGAGAGAGACCCAGTACTTC.

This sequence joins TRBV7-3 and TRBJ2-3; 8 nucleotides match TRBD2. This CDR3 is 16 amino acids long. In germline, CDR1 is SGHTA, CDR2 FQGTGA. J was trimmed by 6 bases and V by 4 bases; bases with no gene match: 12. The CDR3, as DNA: TGTGCCAGCAGCTACTTAGCGGGGTCCGCCGGGGATACGCAGTATTTT. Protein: CASSYLAGSAGDTQYF.